This TCR beta chain was obtained from a study of a mutant IDH1 vaccine in newly diagnosed glioma. Study at large: Treated patients were roughly 62% male, roughly 38% female, mean age 40.4 years.

Here immunoSEQ multiplex PCR was the method, and the copy in TCRdb shows in-frame clones only, minus some. The table records over 75,000 clones, around 80% of them present only once. Details on this clone: The antigen remains unidentified.

Findings of the study overall: The authors found pseudoprogression apparently unrelated to changes in top peripheral T cell clonotypes. The study observed vaccine-induced immune responses in 85% to 95% of patients.

CDR1 MGHRA and CDR2 YSYEKL come from the germline V gene. The ends were cut back, 4 bases at V and 5 bases at J, with 11 bases in the middle. CDR3 size: 13 residues. Time point: baseline, week 1 (first vaccination visit). Specified treatment: pre-vaccination baseline after standard-of-care therapy. Donor tumors were new WHO grade 3 or 4 IDH1-mutant, ATRX-lost astrocytomas. The chain recombines TRBV4-1 with TRBJ1-1; D is undetermined. Specimen: PBMCs, collected from a glioma patient treated with radiotherapy, temozolomide or both. This clonotype was obtained from a middle-aged man with glioma. CDR3 residues: CASSRGLGTEAFF. DNA of the CDR3: TGCGCCAGCAGCCGAGGACTGGGGACTGAAGCTTTCTTT.